This is a list of T cell receptor beta chains from one sample in a study of T cells after yellow fever vaccination. TCRdb ran MiXCR on the 5' RACE reads and lists one entry per CDR3 protein. The data show about 300,000 distinct CDR3 sequences, with approximately 7% seen just once and about 18% held by the top ten. The sample here was PBMCs, taken roughly seven weeks after the first yellow fever vaccination. Receptors were obtained from a man aged 18-30 years who received the YFV17D yellow fever vaccine. Each CDR3 is given with its conserved first and last residue. Size is omitted from some rows. Given values are once, few, many or a class for expanded clones.

TRBJ2-1 | TRBV27 | NA | CATQLAVSYNEQFF
TRBJ2-4 | TRBV6-5 | NA | CASSYGGVENIQYF
TRBJ2-3 | TRBV29-1 | few | CSAGTGLTDTQYF
TRBJ1-1 | TRBV4-1 | few | CASSQDDRGAIPEAFF
TRBJ2-1 | TRBV7-9 | NA | CASSATQGAEQFF
TRBJ2-5 | TRBV7-3 | many | CASSLSSGEETQYF
TRBJ2-1 | TRBV12-3/TRBV12-4 | NA | CASDNAANNEQFF
TRBJ2-1 | TRBV9 | NA | CASSASERGQTEQFF
TRBJ1-5 | TRBV20-1 | many | CSARGGISNQPQHF
TRBJ2-2 | TRBV12-3/TRBV12-4 | few | CASSGQIAGARPELFF
TRBJ1-1 | TRBV13 | many | CASSEGRGENTEAFF
TRBJ2-5 | TRBV20-1 | NA | CSARPTSGGGRETQYF